The T cell receptor (beta chain) under discussion was sequenced for a study of siplizumab effects on memory and regulatory T cells. Study conclusions and caveats: Naive T cells apparently outstripped memory cells in diversity and seemed major alloresponse contributors.

Sequenced by immunoSEQ multiplex PCR; TCRdb stores in-frame clones only, minus some. There are about 120,000 clones in the sample; 90% to 95% occur only once, and over 0.15% lies in the top ten. To note about this clone: Its matching antigen is unknown.

The CDR3 runs to 15 residues. The V and J ends lost 1 base and 2 bases respectively, with 12 bases between them. Germline V gene sequence: CDR1 MGHRA, CDR2 YSYEKL. The sequence came from a human donor in good health. Material: non-Treg CD4+ T cells sorted from blood. The chain recombines TRBV4-1 with TRBJ2-7, with D hard to call. In nucleotides, the CDR3 is TGCGCCAGCAGCCAAGTGTCGGACGGACCCTACGAGCAGTACTTC. Residues: CASSQVSDGPYEQYF.